A selection of T cell receptor beta chains follows, all from one sample in a study of T cells in Graves' hyperthyroidism and ophthalmopathy. MiXCR, run by TCRdb on the multiplex PCR reads, gives a single entry per CDR3 protein. The sample lists about 350,000 distinct CDR3 sequences, approximately 15% occurring once. The sequencing sample was made of blood. The receptors originated from a woman aged 25 to 39 with Graves' hyperthyroidism. The CDR3 runs from the conserved cysteine through the conserved F or W. The D gene is left open where the match is weak. The size field is filled for only some rows; it gives once, few, many or a size class.

d_call	v_call	j_call	clone_size	cdr3_nt	cdr3_aa
.	TRBV20-1	TRBJ1-4	many	TGCAGTGCTCCAAGCACCCCCTCGGAAAAACTGTTTTTT	CSAPSTPSEKLFF
TRBD2	TRBV2	TRBJ2-3	many	TGTGCCAGCAGTGAGTGGTTGGCTAGCGGGAGGGCTAGCACAGATACGCAGTATTTT	CASSEWLASGRASTDTQYF
.	TRBV24-1	TRBJ2-7	many	TGTGCCACCAGCGAGGGCGGAGAGCAGTACTTC	CATSEGGEQYF
.	TRBV11-2	TRBJ2-7	many	TGTGCCAGCTGGCGGGGCTACGAGCAGTACTTC	CASWRGYEQYF
TRBD1	TRBV5-1	TRBJ1-1	many	TGCGCCAGCAGCTTGGGACAGGGGTTCACTGAAGCTTTCTTT	CASSLGQGFTEAFF
.	TRBV3-1	TRBJ2-7	.	TGTGCCAGCAGCCAAGGGGTCAGTGAACCCTACGAGCAGTACTTC	CASSQGVSEPYEQYF
.	TRBV5-4	TRBJ2-7	few	TGTGCCAGCAGCTTGGGAGGCTACACCTACGAGCAGTACTTC	CASSLGGYTYEQYF
.	TRBV28	TRBJ1-2	many	TGTGCCAGCAGTGGTACAGGGATCAACTATGGCTACACCTTC	CASSGTGINYGYTF
.	TRBV19	TRBJ1-2	few	TGTGCCAGTAGTAGGGGCTCGCGGGGCTACACCTTC	CASSRGSRGYTF
.	TRBV20-1	TRBJ2-7	few	TGCAGTACTGGGACGACGGGTTCCTACGAGCAGTACTTC	CSTGTTGSYEQYF
.	TRBV6-1	TRBJ2-5	.	TGTGCCAGCATTGGACTGGGGGAGACCCAGTACTTC	CASIGLGETQYF
.	TRBV20-1	TRBJ2-7	.	TGCAGTGCTAGCAGGGTCTCGTACGAGCAGGACTTC	CSASRVSYEQDF
.	TRBV28	TRBJ2-7	many	TGTGCCAGCCCGGGACCAAAAAACGAGCAGTACTTC	CASPGPKNEQYF
.	TRBV10-3	TRBJ2-5	.	TGTGCCATCAGTAAGACTGAAGAGACCCAGTACTTC	CAISKTEETQYF
TRBD1	TRBV5-5	TRBJ1-3	.	TGTGCCAGCAGCAAGATCCCCGGGACAGCTGATATCTCTGGAAACACCATATATTTT	CASSKIPGTADISGNTIYF
TRBD1	TRBV13	TRBJ2-7	.	TGTGCCAGCAGCCAAGTGGGCATCCGGGACAGGGATTCCGAGCAGTACTTC	CASSQVGIRDRDSEQYF
.	TRBV5-6	TRBJ1-1	many	TGTGCCAGCAGTCTAAGGGGAACTGAAGCTTTCTTT	CASSLRGTEAFF
TRBD2	TRBV29-1	TRBJ2-1	many	TGCAGCGTTGCGGAAGGGACTAGCGGCAATGAGCAGTTCTTC	CSVAEGTSGNEQFF
.	TRBV28	TRBJ2-4	many	TGTGCCAGCAGTCCTAGCATTCTAGCCAAAAACATTCAGTACTTC	CASSPSILAKNIQYF
TRBD1	TRBV6-1	TRBJ1-6	.	TGTGCCAGCGGGGGTGACAGGGTCAGGAATTCACCCCTCCACTTT	CASGGDRVRNSPLHF
.	TRBV20-1	TRBJ1-2	few	TGCAGTGCTAGTATAGAGGGAGGAGGTTGGGGCTACACCTTC	CSASIEGGGWGYTF
.	TRBV20-1	TRBJ2-7	many	TGCAGTGCCCCCAACTTAGCATCAGGACGCGAGCAGTACTTC	CSAPNLASGREQYF
.	TRBV6-2/TRBV6-3	TRBJ2-4	.	TGTGCCAGCTCAGAACGCGGGGTCGACATTCAGTACTTC	CASSERGVDIQYF
.	TRBV12-3/TRBV12-4	TRBJ1-1	many	TGTGCCAGCACTCTAACACAGGTGAACACTGAAGCTTTCTTT	CASTLTQVNTEAFF
.	TRBV11-2	TRBJ1-5	many	TGTGCCAGCAGTCAGGGTAGCAATCAGCCCCAGCATTTT	CASSQGSNQPQHF
TRBD2	TRBV7-7	TRBJ2-1	.	TGTGCTAGCAGCTTAACCCCTCCCCTAGCGGGGGAGAATGAGCAGTTCTTC	CASSLTPPLAGENEQFF
.	TRBV28	TRBJ1-5	many	TGTGCCAGCAGCTACTACAGGGAAGGTCAGCCCCAGCATTTT	CASSYYREGQPQHF
.	TRBV6-1	TRBJ2-1	few	TGTGCCAGCAGTATCAGGGGACTCTCCTACAATGAGCAGTTCTTC	CASSIRGLSYNEQFF
.	TRBV12-3/TRBV12-4	TRBJ2-2	many	TGTGCCAGCTTAGGGGACACCGGGGAGCTGTTTTTT	CASLGDTGELFF
TRBD1	TRBV2	TRBJ1-1	many	TGTGCCAGCAGTCTTAGGGACAGGAACACTGAAGCTTTCTTT	CASSLRDRNTEAFF
TRBD1	TRBV10-3	TRBJ1-2	.	TGTGCCATCAGTCCCCCGGACAGGGTGAATGGCTACACCTTC	CAISPPDRVNGYTF
.	TRBV10-3	TRBJ1-5	few	TGTGCCATCAGCGAGGGAGCGGGAAATCAGCCCCAGCATTTT	CAISEGAGNQPQHF
TRBD2	TRBV20-1	TRBJ2-1	.	TGCAGTGCTAGAGATGTTATAGCGGGAAACAATGAGCAGTTCTTC	CSARDVIAGNNEQFF
.	TRBV28	TRBJ1-1	many	TGTGCCAGCAGTTTGGGAGGACAGCCATCCTACACTGAAGCTTTCTTT	CASSLGGQPSYTEAFF
.	TRBV28	TRBJ2-2	many	TGTGCCAGCCAGGGTTGGGGCACCGGGGAGCTGTTTTTT	CASQGWGTGELFF
TRBD1	TRBV19	TRBJ1-5	.	TGTGCCAGTAGTATAGAGCGGGACCCGGGACAGATCAATCAGCCCCAGCATTTT	CASSIERDPGQINQPQHF
TRBD1	TRBV11-2	TRBJ2-5	many	TGTGCCAGCAGCGCAGGATCGACAGGGCAAGAGACCCAGTACTTC	CASSAGSTGQETQYF
TRBD1	TRBV20-1	TRBJ2-3	few	TGCAGTGCTTTCCGGACAGGGTCTGCAGATACGCAGTATTTT	CSAFRTGSADTQYF